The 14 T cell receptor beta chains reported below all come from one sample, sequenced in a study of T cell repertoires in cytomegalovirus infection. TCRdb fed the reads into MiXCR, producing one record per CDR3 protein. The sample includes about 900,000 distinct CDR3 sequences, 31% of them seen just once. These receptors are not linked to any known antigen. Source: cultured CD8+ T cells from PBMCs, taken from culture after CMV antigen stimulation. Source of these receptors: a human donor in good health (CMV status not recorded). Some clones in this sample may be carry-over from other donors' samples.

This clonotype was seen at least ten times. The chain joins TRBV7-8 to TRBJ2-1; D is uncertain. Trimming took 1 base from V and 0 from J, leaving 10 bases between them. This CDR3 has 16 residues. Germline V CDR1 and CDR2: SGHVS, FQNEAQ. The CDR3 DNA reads TGTGCCAGCAGCTTAGGGAGCGCGAGCTCCTACAATGAGCAGTTCTTC. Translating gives CASSLGSASSYNEQFF.

As DNA, the CDR3 is TGTGCCAGCCCCGGGACAGGGCACGGGGAGCTGTTTTTT. Its translation: CASPGTGHGELFF. The chain couples TRBV6-1 to TRBJ2-2, with TRBD1 identical over 9 bases. Germline V CDR1 and CDR2: MNHNS, SASEGT. After removal of 8 bases from V and 7 bases from J, the junction contained 5 bases not matched to a gene. The CDR3 length is 13 residues.

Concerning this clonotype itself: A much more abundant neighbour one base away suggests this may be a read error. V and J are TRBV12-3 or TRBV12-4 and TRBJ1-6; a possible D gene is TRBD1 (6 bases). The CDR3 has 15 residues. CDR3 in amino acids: CVSSFGQFYNSPLHF. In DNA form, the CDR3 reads TGTGTCAGCAGTTTCGGACAGTTCTATAATTCACCCCTCCACTTT.

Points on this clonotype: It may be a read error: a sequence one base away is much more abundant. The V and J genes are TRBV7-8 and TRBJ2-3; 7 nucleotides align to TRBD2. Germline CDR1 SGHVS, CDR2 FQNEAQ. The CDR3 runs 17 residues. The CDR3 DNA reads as TGTGCCAGCTGCTTAGGGACGGCGGGACTACTCACAGATACGCAGTATTTT. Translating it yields CASCLGTAGLLTDTQYF.

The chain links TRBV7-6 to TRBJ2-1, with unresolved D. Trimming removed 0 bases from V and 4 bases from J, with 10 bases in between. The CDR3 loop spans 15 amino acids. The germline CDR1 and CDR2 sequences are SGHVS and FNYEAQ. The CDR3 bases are TGTGCCAGCAGCTTAGCGGGTAGACAATACAATGAGCAGTTCTTC. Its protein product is CASSLAGRQYNEQFF. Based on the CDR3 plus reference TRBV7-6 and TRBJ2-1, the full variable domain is GAGVSQSPRYKVTKRGQDVALRCDPISGHVSLYWYRQALGQGPEFLTYFNYEAQQDKSGLPNDRFSAERPEGSISTLTIQRTEQRDSAMYRCASSLAGRQYNEQFFGPGTRLTVL.

CDR3 nucleotides: TGTGCCAGCAGCTCCGAGGGGGGGTATCACACCGGGGAGCTGTTTTTT. This sequence encodes CASSSEGGYHTGELFF. The chain recombines TRBV11-3 with TRBJ2-2; maybe TRBD2 (7 bases). Germline CDR1 is SGHNT and CDR2 is YENEEA. V lost 4 bases and J 3 bases, leaving 15 bases between the germline ends. The CDR3 is made up of 16 amino acids.

The CDR3 here is CASSSSRGTGHAYTF. CDR3 nucleotide sequence: TGTGCCAGCAGTTCTAGTCGTGGGACAGGCCATGCCTACACCTTC. This chain uses TRBV7-2 with TRBJ1-2, with 8 bases lining up with TRBD1. This CDR3 is built from 15 residues. V shed 6 bases, J shed 10 bases, and the junction held 16 bases outside the gene matches. Germline V gives CDR1 SGHTA, CDR2 FQGNSA.

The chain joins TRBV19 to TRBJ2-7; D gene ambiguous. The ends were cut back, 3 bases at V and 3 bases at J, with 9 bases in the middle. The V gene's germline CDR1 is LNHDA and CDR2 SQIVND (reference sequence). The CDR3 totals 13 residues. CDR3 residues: CASSIGGFYEQYF. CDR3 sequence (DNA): TGTGCCAGTAGTATCGGCGGCTTCTACGAGCAGTACTTC.

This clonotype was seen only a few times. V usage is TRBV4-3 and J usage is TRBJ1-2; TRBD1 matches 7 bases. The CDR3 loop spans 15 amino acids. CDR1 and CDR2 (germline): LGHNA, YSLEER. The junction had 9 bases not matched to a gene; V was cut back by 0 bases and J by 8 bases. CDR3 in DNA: TGCGCCAGCAGCCAAGATAAGGAGGGGGCGGAGGGCTACACCTTC. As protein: CASSQDKEGAEGYTF.

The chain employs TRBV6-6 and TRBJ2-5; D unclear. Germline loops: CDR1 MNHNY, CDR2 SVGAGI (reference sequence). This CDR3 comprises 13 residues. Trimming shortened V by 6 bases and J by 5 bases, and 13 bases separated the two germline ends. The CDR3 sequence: CASSYKIGETQYF. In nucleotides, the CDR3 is TGTGCCAGCAGCTACAAAATTGGGGAGACCCAGTACTTC.

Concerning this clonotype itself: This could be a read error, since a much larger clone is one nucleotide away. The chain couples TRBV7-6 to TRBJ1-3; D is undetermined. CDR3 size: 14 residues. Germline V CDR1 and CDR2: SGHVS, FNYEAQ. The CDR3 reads CVSTTTGVGNTIYF. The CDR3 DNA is TGTGTCAGCACAACGACGGGAGTTGGAAACACCATATATTTT.

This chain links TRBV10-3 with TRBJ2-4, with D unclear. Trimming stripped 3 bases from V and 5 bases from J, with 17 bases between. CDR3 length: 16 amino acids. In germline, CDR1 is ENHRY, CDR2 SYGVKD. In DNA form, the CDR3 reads TGTGCCATCAGTGATGCAGAGAGTAGGACCCAAAACATTCAGTACTTC. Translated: CAISDAESRTQNIQYF.

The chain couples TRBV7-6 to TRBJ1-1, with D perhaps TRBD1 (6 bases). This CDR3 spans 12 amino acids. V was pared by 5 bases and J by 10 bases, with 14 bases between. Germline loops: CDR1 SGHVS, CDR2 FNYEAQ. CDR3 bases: TGTGCCAGCAGCGGAGTAGGCAGGGGAGCTTTCTTT. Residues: CASSGVGRGAFF.

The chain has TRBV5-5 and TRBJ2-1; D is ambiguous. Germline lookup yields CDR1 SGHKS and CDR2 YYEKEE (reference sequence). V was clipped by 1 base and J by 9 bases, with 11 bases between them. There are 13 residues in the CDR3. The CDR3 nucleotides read TGTGCCAGCAGCTTGAGGCCATTCAGTGAGCAGTTCTTC. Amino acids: CASSLRPFSEQFF.